This note documents a single TCR beta chain sequence. What it binds is unknown. The data stem from a study of Tregs in tolerant kidney transplant recipients. The data were produced by immunoSEQ multiplex PCR, yet TCRdb's version contains in-frame clones alone and is incomplete. The sample includes under 300,000 clones, 65% to 85% of them seen just once. Study-level results: No direct test of biological reproducibility was done here.

CD4+CD25+CD127- Tregs, CD4+CD25- non-Tregs, CD4 and CD8 cells were sorted. The source is a human donor in good health. Source material: CD4+ T cells from blood.

The DNA of the CDR3 is TGTGCCAGTAGCACTAGCGGGAGAGGAGGAGAGACCCAGTACTTC. This translates into CASSTSGRGGETQYF. The chain couples TRBV19 to TRBJ2-5, with 11 bases that match TRBD2. V shed 6 bases and J 4 bases; nucleotides not matched to a gene: 7. This CDR3 has 15 residues. From germline, CDR1 is LNHDA and CDR2 SQIVND (reference sequence).